This TCR beta chain was retrieved from a study of blood T cell repertoires in COVID-19 (TCRdb year 2020). Background for the entire study: Collaborator samples came from the United States, Italy and Spain and covered acute and convalescent phases of COVID-19. The material from the prospective study consisted of cDNA or gDNA derived from T cells, B-cell-depleted T cells, or PBMCs. The dataset comprised deeply sampled blood TCRbeta repertoires from subjects exposed to, actively infected with, or recovered from COVID-19. The repertoires were released in a freely available public database intended as a resource for research on the immune response to SARS-CoV-2. The samples were drawn from two sources: the first 160 participants of the ongoing ImmuneRACE study, and 1,200 or so subjects contributed by 6 global collaborators. Sample metadata almost always included a de-identified subject ID, COVID-19 status, age in years and sex. Where HLA class I and class II types were available, the types were taken from metadata supplied by the sample provider, not from assay-based typing.

General conclusions and limits of the study: The amount of clinical and demographic metadata varied by source and participant and was provided uncurated.

To note about this clone: What this receptor recognizes is not known. No base quality information exists; no much larger clone differs at one position.

Participants in the prospective study were enrolled through a virtual design, were aged roughly 18 to 90 years, and lived in roughly 24 United States geographic areas. Cohort assignment in the prospective study relied on participant-reported clinical history from a screening survey and a study questionnaire. For ImmuneRACE Cohort 3, a participant was defined as recovered based on two consecutive negative NP/OP PCR tests, clearance by a healthcare professional, or resolution of symptoms. Mobile phlebotomists in the prospective study collected whole blood, serum and a nasopharyngeal or oropharyngeal swab from every participant. Over a roughly two-month period, participants in the prospective study had the option of providing additional blood draws and questionnaires. Prospective study blood samples were shipped either frozen or at room temperature before DNA extraction. The immunoSEQ Assay, a bias-controlled multiplex PCR, was used to amplify TCRbeta CDR3 regions from genomic DNA. The authors' pipeline ran thus. Within the assay, amplification of reference gene primers was used to estimate how many nucleated cells each sample contained. Sequence reads were collapsed and filtered to measure the absolute abundance of every unique TCRbeta CDR3 rearrangement. For each sample, productive Simpson clonality was calculated as the square root of Simpson's diversity index across productive rearrangements. The table comes from immuneACCESS by way of TCRdb, which keeps in-frame sequences with V and J called. Part of the clones is missing from these tables; in studies checked, under half for an unresolved V gene and the rest for unknown reasons. V and J calls and clone size are copied from that table; D and trimming were computed from the DNA. For this sample there are 150,000 to 200,000 clones; just over 85% appear just once. The top ten constitute roughly 10% of the sample.

After removal of 4 bases from V and 4 bases from J, the junction retains 5 bases not matched to a gene. The CDR3 spans 16 residues, from the cysteine through the phenylalanine. Only CDR3 DNA is held: 48 bases, read in frame from base 1. The germline V gene gives CDR1 as SGDLS and CDR2 as YYNGEE. This TCR came from a woman in her late teens or twenties who had recovered from COVID-19. The sequencing sample was made of PBMCs or T cells enriched from blood (not recorded which). Rearrangement joined TRBV9 to TRBJ2-3; 14 bases in between match TRBD2. The encoded CDR3 is CASSLGLAGVSDTQYF. The DNA sequence is given as TGTGCCAGCAGCTTGGGACTAGCGGGGGTTTCAGATACGCAGTATTTT.